Sequencing of this TCR beta chain was carried out in a study of cytomegalovirus exposure and HLA in healthy donors (dated by TCRdb to the late 2010s). About the investigation overall: According to an earlier analysis of several hundred of the donors, some 180 million T cells yielded over 100 million unique TCR beta sequences and less than 300 Gb of sequence data. Around 320 gigabases of sequencing data and 70 million to 85 million unique TCR sequences were included in an early release covering about 600 HLA-typed donors. Of the approximately 400 genotyped donors, 65% to 90% were placed in the genetic ancestry cluster associated with self-reported Caucasian donors. The aim of the study was to test whether cataloging public T cell receptors could identify signatures of past pathogen exposure. The study profiled the T cell repertoires of about 720 subjects by immunosequencing and related them to cytomegalovirus serostatus. In addition to the first cohort of 650 to 750 subjects, a separate validation cohort of over 90 different subjects was used. To predict cytomegalovirus infection status, the study combined high-throughput TCR immunosequencing, statistical association of individual TCRs with disease status, and machine learning. A later analysis re-analyzed previously published TCR beta repertoires from 666 donors and added high-resolution HLA genotyping to study TCR occurrence patterns. In the later analysis, no new phenotypic data were used to find candidate immune exposures; instead, reliance was placed on TCR beta sequences and their occurrence across donors. To decide whether each TCR beta V gene segment behaved as functional or pseudogenic, an earlier analysis of fewer than 750 of the donors relied on high-throughput TCR beta sequencing. Donor age, sex, ethnicity and CMV serostatus were compiled alongside the repertoire data. A later genetic analysis took genome-wide SNP genotypes for about three fifths of the 666 donors and used that subset as a discovery cohort. All discovery cohort repertoires had been generated using a single sequencing platform. Class I and class II HLA loci were covered by the typing at four-digit resolution. The number of donors typed differed by locus, with 629-630 for A, B, C, DRB1 and DQB1, roughly 520 for DQA1, 600 to 610 for DPA1, and some 440 for DPB1. Roughly 5 DR-DQ haplotypes were handled as single units for association and clustering, since linkage in the cohort was strong. Among about 390 genotyped donors of the cohort, an average of 235,054 unique TCR beta nucleotide sequences were sequenced per donor, approximately 20% of them non-productive. The paper as a whole reports these results and caveats: Because HLA typing was missing for some donors at each locus, association tests included only the typed subset. In a later analysis, HLA-associated TCR beta chains showed more clonal expansion and lower generation probabilities than non-associated chains that were equally common. Correlated functional status among segregating V segments might reflect linkage disequilibrium, but an unknown experimental factor could not be ruled out. A total of 150 to 200 TCR beta chains were listed by the study as associated with cytomegalovirus. In a later genetic analysis, fewer N-insertions in productive TCRs were reported among donors in an Asian-associated ancestry cluster than the 666-donor mean. Because counts were too low, some 17 rarely observed V segments, including chromosome 9 orphons, were left out of the earlier analysis of 587 of the donors. A later analysis found that most CMV-associated TCR beta chains appeared HLA-restricted, with HLA associations seemingly driven largely by CMV exposure. When HLA alleles, especially DR and DQ, strongly co-occurred, TCR associations were difficult to assign to individual alleles. Specific HLA alleles were associated with roughly 16,000 TCR beta sequences at a false discovery rate of 0.05 in a later analysis. In a later analysis, the rate of TCR association differed among HLA loci, with DRB1 alleles having the most associated TCRs and HLA-C alleles having the fewest. According to a later analysis, parvovirus B19, influenza, CMV and Epstein-Barr virus appeared linked to several top co-occurrence clusters. The classifier was reported to diagnose cytomegalovirus status with high specificity and sensitivity in both the original cohort and the validation cohort. According to the authors, the approach could potentially be generalized to other disease states and immunological phenotypes. A further reported finding was that TCR beta sequences accurately predicted the HLA-A and HLA-B alleles for most subjects in the first cohort. A cluster of highly shared sequence variants was judged likely to represent a technical artifact of the sequencing pipeline. A later genetic analysis associated a missense DCLRE1C variant with V-gene and J-gene trimming of TCR beta chains, and an independent cohort replicated the association. Presence/absence analyses assumed roughly uniform sequencing depth across donors, an assumption that may not hold. In an earlier analysis of about 600 of the donors, most TCR beta V segments appeared in productive rearrangements about 87% or about 30% of the time, broadly matching IMGT annotations. Because the 87-base-pair reads could not distinguish some IMGT-functional V segments, including TRBV6-2 and TRBV6-3, those segments were excluded. The cohort was sequenced for TCR beta chains only, and without alpha or paired-chain data the features that could be detected were limited. Immune exposure information for the cohort was limited to CMV serostatus. Three of the identified cytomegalovirus-associated TCR beta chains were confirmed in vitro to be specific for cytomegalovirus antigens. Most TCR sequences were observed very rarely across donors, whereas some public TCRs were present in many individuals.

The cohort comprised under 700 healthy bone marrow donors. At the time of sampling, all cohort members were nominally healthy, though unrecorded immune exposures were likely present. The donor was CMV seronegative and was included in the group of approximately 350 seronegative cohort members. Every donor gave a peripheral blood sample, and the peripheral blood mononuclear cells from that sample were used for TCR beta sequencing. The Qiagen DNeasy Blood Extraction Kit was used to extract genomic DNA from the blood cell samples. This clone was seen only a few times. No antigen is known for it. Per-base quality was not reported, and no clone a single base away is much larger than it. Library construction relied on the immunoSEQ multiplex PCR assay. A mixture of 60 forward primers for TCR Vbeta segments and 13 reverse primers for TCR Jbeta segments was used in the multiplex PCR. A multiplex PCR assay on genomic DNA amplified the CDR3 region of rearranged TCR beta genes. The Illumina HiSeq System was used to sequence the amplified TCR beta libraries as 87-base-pair reads. In the source study's methods: A later analysis tallied 70 million to 100 million unique TCR beta chains across the 610 or so repertoires, and approximately 9.9 million of those chains were shared by two or more donors. A nearest-neighbor algorithm error-corrected the raw reads and collapsed the reads into unique sequences, merging closely related sequences to remove PCR and sequencing errors. Alignment of CDR3 sequences to IMGT reference sequences was used to assign V, D and J gene segments. For a sequence to be retained, a match of at least six nucleotides to both a V gene segment and a J gene segment was required. Rearrangements were called productive when the CDR3 lacked stop codons and stayed in frame with V and J; all others were non-productive. CDR3 was defined by IMGT convention, running from the second conserved V-encoded cysteine to the conserved J-encoded phenylalanine. Sequences without an unambiguous match to a single V gene segment were excluded from the earlier analysis of about 600 of the donors. An earlier analysis of under 750 of the donors called V segments functional above 56.7% productive rearrangements and segregating when the between-donor standard deviation exceeded 5%. A statistical classification framework was developed to diagnose cytomegalovirus status using the catalog of TCR beta chain sequences. In a later analysis, TCR nucleotide sequences were compared against IMGT/GENE-DB human TR gene sequences so that V and J genes could be assigned. A later analysis assigned CDR3 sequences and most-parsimonious VDJ recombination scenarios with the TCRdist pipeline. In a later analysis, each TCR beta chain was defined by its CDR3 amino acid sequence together with its V-gene family, and reads without a unique V-gene family were excluded. In a later analysis, approximately 640 highly shared, low-generation-probability nucleotide sequences were removed to address suspected cross-contamination and a sequencing artifact. A later analysis calculated a clonal expansion index for each public chain from normalized within-repertoire ranks of inferred template counts. A later analysis computed generation probabilities with a VDJ recombination model fitted to out-of-frame rearrangements, and checked the results against IGoR. A later analysis scored TCR-TCR, TCR-HLA and TCR-CMV co-occurrence with hypergeometric tests, applying a repertoire-size bias correction to TCR pairs. False discovery rates were estimated in a later analysis by permuting HLA or CMV assignments 20 times. In a later analysis, co-occurring TCRs were grouped using DBSCAN, and TCRdist sequence similarity was added for clustering within HLA-allele-positive subsets. Repertoires with fewer than 30,000 or more than 120,000 public chains, plus five repertoires with anomalous nucleotide sharing, were excluded from co-occurrence clustering. In TCRdb, the immuneACCESS table is reduced to in-frame sequences with V and J assigned. These tables do not hold every clone; where another copy was compared, an unresolved V gene accounts for under half, and the others remain unexplained. V and J calls and clone size follow that table, whereas D and trimming were derived from the DNA. Within this sample are fewer than 110,000 clones, with around 60% of them counted one time only. Roughly 3.5% of the sample belongs to the ten largest clones.

The CDR3 has 16 amino acids, counting the end cysteine and phenylalanine. The DNA shown is the 48-base CDR3, in frame from base 1. The germline V gene (reference sequence) supplies CDR1 SEHNR and CDR2 FQNEAQ. Cut back by 5 bases and 0 bases, the V and J ends lie 14 bases apart. This clonotype originated in a woman aged 45-59 years in good health and CMV-seronegative. The chain is assembled from TRBV7-9 and TRBJ2-1; 6 matching bases give a weak D call of TRBD2. Sequencing was performed on PBMCs. The CDR3 loop reads CASSNDWRGSYNEQFF. The nucleotide sequence is TGTGCCAGCAGCAACGACTGGCGGGGCTCCTACAATGAGCAGTTCTTC.